Below, 20 T cell receptor beta chains from the same sample are listed, as sequenced in a study of CD8 T cells in Susac syndrome. An amount of RNA that ranged from about 0.45 to 1 ug was reverse transcribed with random hexamers. MiXCR, run by TCRdb on the immunoSEQ multiplex PCR reads, gives a single entry per CDR3 protein. Of over 150,000 distinct CDR3 sequences listed, over 90% are singletons. Source material: CD4+ T cells from PBMCs. Receptors originate from a human donor with Susac syndrome.

V usage is TRBV27 and J usage is TRBJ2-1; 8 bases are shared with TRBD2. The CDR3 runs to 15 residues. The J segment lost 4 bases and the V segment lost 0 bases, leaving 2 bases of the junction unmatched. The germline gives CDR1 MNHEY, CDR2 SMNVEV (reference sequence). DNA for the CDR3: TGTGCCAGCAGTTTATCCTCGGGAGGGTACAATGAGCAGTTCTTC. As protein: CASSLSSGGYNEQFF.

The V gene is TRBV3-1, the J gene TRBJ2-7, with D uncertain. V was pared by 1 base and J by 2 bases, with 6 bases between. This CDR3 comprises 13 residues. Germline CDR1 reads LGHDT; CDR2 reads YNNKEL (reference sequence). For the CDR3, the DNA is TGTGCCAGCAGCCAAGTTGGGACCTACGAGCAGTACTTC. This sequence encodes CASSQVGTYEQYF.

Only one count was recorded for this clonotype. V is TRBV20-1 and J is TRBJ2-3; TRBD2 matches at 10 bases. V was pared by 5 bases and J by 1 base, with 6 bases of the junction left unmatched. Germline V gives CDR1 DFQATT, CDR2 SNEGSKA (reference sequence). CDR3 size: 15 residues. The CDR3 bases are TGCAGTGCTTCCCCCGGGACTAGCGGCACAGATACGCAGTATTTT. It is translated as CSASPGTSGTDTQYF.

This rearrangement joins TRBV6-1 to TRBJ2-1; 15 bases are shared with TRBD2. V shed 5 bases, J shed 4 bases, and the junction held 6 bases outside the gene matches. This CDR3 comprises 17 residues. Per the germline V gene, CDR1 is MNHNS and CDR2 is SASEGT. The DNA for the CDR3 is TGTGCCAGCAGTCCGCTTGGGACTAGCGGGGGGTACAATGAGCAGTTCTTC. Amino acid sequence: CASSPLGTSGGYNEQFF.

The chain uses TRBV15 and TRBJ1-2; perhaps TRBD1 as D (6 bases). V shed 3 bases and J shed 4 bases, with 18 bases lying between them. Germline V CDR1 and CDR2: LNHNV, YYDKDF (reference sequence). This CDR3 comprises 16 residues. The CDR3 reads CATSRDSRSGGYGYTF. The CDR3 DNA sequence: TGTGCCACCAGCAGGGACAGTCGGTCGGGGGGCTATGGCTACACCTTC.

The CDR3 loop is CASSPLPSGRPNEQFF. The CDR3 nucleotides are TGTGCCAGCAGTCCCTTACCTAGCGGGAGGCCAAATGAGCAGTTCTTC. The gene calls are TRBV6-6 and TRBJ2-1, with 11 bases matching TRBD2. V trimming: 5 bases; J trimming: 7 bases; junction bases outside the gene matches: 10. Germline V lookup: CDR1 MNHNY, CDR2 SVGAGI (reference sequence). The CDR3 contains 16 residues.

The rearrangement uses TRBV5-4 and TRBJ2-7; TRBD2 matches 8 bases. V lost 4 bases and J lost 5; bases outside the gene matches: 17. The germline gives CDR1 SGHNT, CDR2 YYREEE (reference sequence). The CDR3 sequence is 17 residues long. CDR3 residues: CASSPLGRAGRLNEQYF. Here the CDR3 DNA reads TGTGCCAGCAGCCCGCTCGGGAGGGCCGGTCGACTAAACGAGCAGTACTTC.

This clonotype was seen more than once but under ten times. The chain links TRBV7-2 to TRBJ1-4; D call uncertain. CDR1 and CDR2 from the germline V gene are SGHTA and FQGNSA. This CDR3 has 14 residues. V was shortened by 3 bases and J by 2 bases, with 7 bases between the two germline ends. The CDR3 loop reads CASSLTGTNEKLFF. The CDR3 bases are TGTGCCAGCAGCTTGACCGGGACTAATGAAAAACTGTTTTTT.

The gene calls are TRBV7-9 and TRBJ1-1; D remains ambiguous. V lost 5 bases and J 0 bases, leaving 10 bases between the germline ends. Germline CDR1 and CDR2: SEHNR and FQNEAQ (reference sequence). CDR3 length: 14 amino acids. The CDR3 sequence: CASSETAMNTEAFF. CDR3 DNA: TGTGCCAGCAGCGAGACGGCTATGAACACTGAAGCTTTCTTT.

The CDR3 DNA is TGTGCCTTCCAGGGGGCCGGTGAAAAACTGTTTTTT. Translated: CAFQGAGEKLFF. The chain uses TRBV30 and TRBJ1-4; 8 positions agree with TRBD1. The CDR3 covers 12 residues. CDR1 is GTSNPN, CDR2 SVGIG, per germline (reference sequence). J gave up 7 bases and V 7 bases, and 5 bases lay outside the gene matches.

The chain carries TRBV29-1 and TRBJ1-1, with D perhaps TRBD1 (6 bases). Per germline, CDR1 SQVTM and CDR2 ANQGSEA. Trimming shortened V by 7 bases and J by 1 base, and 10 bases separated the two germline ends. This CDR3 spans 12 amino acids. The CDR3 DNA sequence: TGCAGCGCCCTCAGGGGGAACACTGAAGCTTTCTTT. Translating it yields CSALRGNTEAFF.

This chain connects TRBV7-3 to TRBJ2-7, with D possibly being TRBD1 (5 bases). The CDR3 runs 12 residues. With 10 bases removed from V and 5 bases from J, the gap between germline ends came to 15 bases. Germline CDR1 is SGHTA and CDR2 is FQGTGA. The CDR3 is CANPHLQDEQYF. The CDR3 coding sequence is TGTGCCAACCCTCACTTACAGGACGAGCAGTACTTC.

This clonotype was counted once. The chain couples TRBV5-4 to TRBJ2-2; TRBD2 aligns across 15 bases. The junction had 4 bases not matched to a gene; V was cut back by 4 bases and J by 0 bases. Germline assignment: CDR1 SGHNT and CDR2 YYREEE (reference sequence). The CDR3 sequence is 18 residues long. The CDR3 sequence: CASSVGLAGGTNTGELFF. CDR3 in DNA: TGTGCCAGCAGCGTGGGACTAGCGGGAGGCACGAACACCGGGGAGCTGTTTTTT.

In its sample, this clonotype was seen once. This chain links TRBV5-4 with TRBJ2-1; tentative D call: TRBD1 (6 bases). V was pared by 0 bases and J by 7 bases, with 11 bases between. The CDR3 sequence is 14 residues long. Germline CDR1 is SGHNT and CDR2 is YYREEE (reference sequence). The DNA for the CDR3 is TGTGCCAGCAGCTTGGGAGGTAGGGGGAATGAGCAGTTCTTC. Translation: CASSLGGRGNEQFF. The whole variable domain, filled in from reference TRBV5-4 and TRBJ2-1, reads ETGVTQSPTHLIKTRGQQVTLRCSSQSGHNTVSWYQQALGQGPQFIFQYYREEENGRGNFPPRFSGLQFPNYSSELNVNALELDDSALYLCASSLGGRGNEQFFGPGTRLTVL.

V usage is TRBV7-2 and J usage is TRBJ2-3; possibly TRBD1 or TRBD2 for D (5 bases each). The CDR3 contains 14 residues. Trimming took off 6 bases at V and 5 bases at J, with 15 bases between the two ends. Per germline, CDR1 SGHTA and CDR2 FQGNSA. CDR3 residues: CASSFVRGEDTQYF. CDR3 DNA sequence: TGTGCCAGCAGTTTCGTAAGGGGAGAAGATACGCAGTATTTT.

The rearrangement uses TRBV29-1 and TRBJ2-5, with 10 bases aligning to TRBD2. Germline-derived CDR1 and CDR2 are SQVTM and ANQGSEA. V lost 6 bases and J lost 5; bases outside the gene matches: 6. This CDR3 comprises 13 residues. The CDR3 DNA is TGCAGCGTAAGCGGGAGGGCCGTGGAGACCCAGTACTTC. Residues: CSVSGRAVETQYF.

The chain has TRBV20-1 and TRBJ2-1; D is undetermined. Between the trimmed V and J ends, which lost 4 bases and 4 bases, there was a span of 5 bases. This CDR3 has 11 amino acids. Germline loops: CDR1 DFQATT, CDR2 SNEGSKA (reference sequence). CDR3 sequence (DNA): TGCAGTGCTACGCAGTACAATGAGCAGTTCTTC. Encoded protein: CSATQYNEQFF.

The chain couples TRBV5-1 to TRBJ2-2, with a possible D match to TRBD2 (5 bases). The germline V gene encodes CDR1 SGHRS and CDR2 YFSETQ. The V end lost 6 bases, the J end lost 5 bases, and 17 bases lay between the germline ends. CDR3 size: 15 residues. This chain's CDR3 is CASKTSGMDTGELFF. For the CDR3, the DNA is TGCGCCAGCAAGACGTCGGGGATGGATACCGGGGAGCTGTTTTTT.

The chain combines TRBV3-1 with TRBJ2-1; tentatively, D is TRBD2 (6 bases). Trimming took off 2 bases at V and 1 base at J, with 15 bases between the two ends. Germline loops: CDR1 LGHDT, CDR2 YNNKEL (reference sequence). This CDR3 has 17 amino acids. The CDR3 sequence is CASSQIRTSWSYNEQFF. The CDR3 DNA is TGTGCCAGCAGCCAAATACGAACTAGCTGGTCCTACAATGAGCAGTTCTTC.

V usage is TRBV29-1 and J usage is TRBJ2-1; D gene ambiguous. With 3 bases removed from V and 9 bases from J, the gap between germline ends came to 12 bases. The CDR3 totals 12 residues. Germline assignment: CDR1 SQVTM and CDR2 ANQGSEA. The DNA for the CDR3 is TGCAGCGTTGATCTGCTAGGCCCTGAGCAGTTCTTC. Its protein product is CSVDLLGPEQFF.